This T cell receptor (beta chain) was identified in a study of graft-versus-host responses after intestinal transplantation. The wider study: Transplants were multivisceral, liver-intestinal, or isolated intestinal. Broader study findings: Elevated graft-versus-host to host-versus-graft clonal ratios in allografts were recorded for patients with graft-donor T cell macrochimerism.

The culture paired around 200,000 irradiated violet-dye-labeled stimulators with around 200,000 CFSE-labeled responders. Upon completion of the reaction, proliferating CFSE-low responders, both CD3+CD4+ and CD3+CD8+, were sorted. Profiled with immunoSEQ multiplex PCR; TCRdb holds only in-frame clones, not every one. The sample shows about 20,000 clones, roughly half of them seen only once. This clone was observed a few times. Germline lookup yields CDR1 MDHEN and CDR2 SYDVKM. CDR3 length: 17 residues. V was shortened by 4 bases and J by 0 bases, with 13 bases between the two germline ends. Material: alloreactive CD4+ T cells from a mixed lymphocyte reaction culture, obtained before intestinal transplant. Subset in this sample: CFSE-low proliferating T cells sorted from roughly six-day pre-transplant mixed lymphocyte reaction (GvH or HvG direction). The receptor was isolated from a human patient who received an intestinal transplant. The chain is built from TRBV28 and TRBJ1-6; the D gene is possibly TRBD1 (5 bases). The CDR3 loop is CASSSGLLSSYNSPLHF. CDR3 DNA: TGTGCCAGCAGTTCGGGACTGCTTAGCTCCTATAATTCACCCCTCCACTTT. The variable domain in full, with the rest retrieved from reference TRBV28 and TRBJ1-6, is DVKVTQSSRYLVKRTGEKVFLECVQDMDHENMFWYRQDPGLGLRLIYFSYDVKMKEKGDIPEGYSVSREKKERFSLILESASTNQTSMYLCASSSGLLSSYNSPLHFGNGTRLTVT.